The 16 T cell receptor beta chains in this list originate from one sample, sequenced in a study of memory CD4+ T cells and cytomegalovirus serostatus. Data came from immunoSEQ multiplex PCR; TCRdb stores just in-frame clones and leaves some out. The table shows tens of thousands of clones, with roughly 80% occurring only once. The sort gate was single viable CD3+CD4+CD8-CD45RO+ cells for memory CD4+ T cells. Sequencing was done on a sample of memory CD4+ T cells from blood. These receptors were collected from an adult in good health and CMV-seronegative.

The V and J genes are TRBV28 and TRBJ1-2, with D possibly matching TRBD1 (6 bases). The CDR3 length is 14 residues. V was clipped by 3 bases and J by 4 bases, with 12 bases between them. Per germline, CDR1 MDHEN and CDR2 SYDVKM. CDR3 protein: CASSFGGASYGYTF. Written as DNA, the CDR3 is TGTGCCAGCAGTTTCGGGGGCGCGAGCTATGGCTACACCTTC.

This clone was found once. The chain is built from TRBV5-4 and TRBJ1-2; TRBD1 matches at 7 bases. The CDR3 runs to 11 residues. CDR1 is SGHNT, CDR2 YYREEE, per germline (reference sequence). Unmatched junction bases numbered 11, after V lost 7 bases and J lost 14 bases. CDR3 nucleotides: TGTGCCAGCGGAGGGGAGGGGGCAAGGACCTTC. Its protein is CASGGEGARTF.

The CDR3 DNA follows: TGTGCCAGCAGCCCTATCCAGGGTGAAAAACTGTTTTTT. Its protein is CASSPIQGEKLFF. The chain employs TRBV7-2 and TRBJ1-4; possible D gene TRBD1, 5 bases. Trimming removed 5 bases from V and 7 bases from J, with 11 bases in between. Germline lookup yields CDR1 SGHTA and CDR2 FQGNSA. The CDR3 is 13 amino acids.

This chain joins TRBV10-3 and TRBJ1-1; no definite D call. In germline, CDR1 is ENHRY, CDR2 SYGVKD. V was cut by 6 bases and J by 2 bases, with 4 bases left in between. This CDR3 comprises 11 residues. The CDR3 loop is CAIRANTEAFF. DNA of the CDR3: TGTGCCATCAGGGCCAACACTGAAGCTTTCTTT.

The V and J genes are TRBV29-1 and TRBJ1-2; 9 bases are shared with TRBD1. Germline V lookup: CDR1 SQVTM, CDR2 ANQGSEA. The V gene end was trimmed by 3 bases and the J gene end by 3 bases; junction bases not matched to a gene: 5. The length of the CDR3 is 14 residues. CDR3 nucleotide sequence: TGCAGCGTTGACTGGAGGACAGGGGACTATGGCTACACCTTC. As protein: CSVDWRTGDYGYTF.

This chain's CDR3 is CASSSPMNTEAFF. CDR3 nucleotide sequence: TGTGCCAGCAGTTCTCCCATGAACACTGAAGCTTTCTTT. The chain is built from TRBV28 and TRBJ1-1; D not certain. The germline V gene encodes CDR1 MDHEN and CDR2 SYDVKM. The CDR3 has 13 amino acids. Trimming stripped 4 bases from V and 0 bases from J, with 6 bases between.

CDR3 loop: CASSSSGTQETQYF. CDR3 bases: TGCGCCAGCAGCTCTTCGGGGACCCAAGAGACCCAGTACTTC. J is TRBJ2-5 and V is TRBV4-1, with D perhaps matching TRBD1 or TRBD2 (5 bases each). The V end lost 5 bases, the J end lost 1 base, and 11 bases lay between the germline ends. CDR1 MGHRA and CDR2 YSYEKL come from the germline V gene. This CDR3 comprises 14 residues.

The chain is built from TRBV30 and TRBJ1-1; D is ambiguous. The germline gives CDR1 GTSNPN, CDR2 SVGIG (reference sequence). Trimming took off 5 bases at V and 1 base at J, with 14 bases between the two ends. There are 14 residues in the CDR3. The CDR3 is CAWDRPGRNTEAFF. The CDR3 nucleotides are TGTGCCTGGGACCGCCCCGGGAGGAACACTGAAGCTTTCTTT. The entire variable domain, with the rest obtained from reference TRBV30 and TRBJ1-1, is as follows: SQTIHQWPATLVQPVGSPLSLECTVEGTSNPNLYWYRQAAGRGLQLLFYSVGIGQISSEVPQNLSASRPQDRQFILSSKKLLLSDSGFYLCAWDRPGRNTEAFFGQGTRLTVV.

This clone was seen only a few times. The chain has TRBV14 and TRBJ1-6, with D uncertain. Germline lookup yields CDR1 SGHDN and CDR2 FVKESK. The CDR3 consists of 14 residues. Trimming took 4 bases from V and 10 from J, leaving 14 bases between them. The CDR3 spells CASSPEWGRSPLHF. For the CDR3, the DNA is TGTGCCAGCAGCCCGGAGTGGGGTCGGTCACCCCTCCACTTT.

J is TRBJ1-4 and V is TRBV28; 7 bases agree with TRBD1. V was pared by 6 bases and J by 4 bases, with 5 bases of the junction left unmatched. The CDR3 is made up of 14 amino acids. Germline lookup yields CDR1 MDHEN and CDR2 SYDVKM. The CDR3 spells CASSQGQFNEKLFF. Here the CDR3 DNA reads TGTGCCAGCAGCCAGGGACAGTTTAATGAAAAACTGTTTTTT.

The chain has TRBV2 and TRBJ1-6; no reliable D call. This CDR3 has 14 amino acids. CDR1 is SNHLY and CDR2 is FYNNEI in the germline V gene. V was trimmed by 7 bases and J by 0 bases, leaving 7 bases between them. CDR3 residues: CASKSSSYNSPLHF. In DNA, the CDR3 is TGTGCCAGCAAATCAAGCTCCTATAATTCACCCCTCCACTTT.

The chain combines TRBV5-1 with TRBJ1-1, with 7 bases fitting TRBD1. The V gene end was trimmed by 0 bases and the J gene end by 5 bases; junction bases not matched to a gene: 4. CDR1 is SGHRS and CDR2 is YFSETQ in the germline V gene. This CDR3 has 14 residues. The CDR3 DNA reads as TGCGCCAGCAGCTTGGAAGGGGGCAAAACTGAAGCTTTCTTT. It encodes CASSLEGGKTEAFF.

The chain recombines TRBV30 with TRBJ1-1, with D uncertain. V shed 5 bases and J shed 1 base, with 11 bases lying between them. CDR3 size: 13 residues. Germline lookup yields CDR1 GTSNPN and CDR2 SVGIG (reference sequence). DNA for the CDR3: TGTGCCTGGTCCTCATGGGAGAACACTGAAGCTTTCTTT. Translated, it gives CAWSSWENTEAFF.

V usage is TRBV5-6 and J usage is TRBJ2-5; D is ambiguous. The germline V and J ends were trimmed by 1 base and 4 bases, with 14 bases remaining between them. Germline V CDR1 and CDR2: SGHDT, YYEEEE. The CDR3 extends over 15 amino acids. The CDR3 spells CASSLSQGLRETQYF. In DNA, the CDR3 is TGTGCCAGCAGCTTGTCGCAAGGGTTAAGAGAGACCCAGTACTTC.

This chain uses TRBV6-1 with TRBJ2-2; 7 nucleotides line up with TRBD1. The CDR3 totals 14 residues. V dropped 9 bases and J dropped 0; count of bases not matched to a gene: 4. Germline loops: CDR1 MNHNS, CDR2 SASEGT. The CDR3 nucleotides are TGTGCCAGTTCGACAGGGCCGAACACCGGGGAGCTGTTTTTT. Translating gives CASSTGPNTGELFF.

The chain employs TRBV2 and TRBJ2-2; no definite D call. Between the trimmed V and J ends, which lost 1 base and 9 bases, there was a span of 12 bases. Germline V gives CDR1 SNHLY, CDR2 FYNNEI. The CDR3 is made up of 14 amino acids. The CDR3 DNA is TGTGCCAGCAGTGAAGGGACCGACGCTCGGGAGCTGTTTTTT. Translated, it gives CASSEGTDARELFF.